This T cell receptor beta chain was recorded in a study of blood T cell repertoires in COVID-19. Study-level background: Sources were T cells, B-cell-depleted T cells, or PBMCs; the material itself was cDNA or gDNA.

The germline CDR1 and CDR2 sequences are SNHLY and FYNNEI. This CDR3 comprises 14 residues. The V gene lost 7 bases and the J gene lost 3 bases, with 14 bases spanning the gap. Measured with immunoSEQ multiplex PCR; TCRdb has only the in-frame clones, and not every one. Of about 290,000 clones in the sample, around 90% are singletons; the top ten hold 1.7%. Those who participated ranged in age from about 18 to 89 years and resided in about two dozen US areas. In assigning cohorts, the study relied on participant-reported clinical history. The V and J genes are TRBV2 and TRBJ2-3; possible D gene TRBD2, 6 bases. This TCR came from a middle-aged woman who had recovered from COVID-19. What was sequenced was PBMCs or T cells enriched from blood (not recorded which). The CDR3 sequence is CASTGGEWTDTQYF. In nucleotides, the CDR3 is TGTGCCAGCACCGGCGGGGAATGGACAGATACGCAGTATTTT.